These 10 T cell receptor beta chains were all obtained from the same sample, sequenced in a study of response to subunit inactivated influenza vaccine. TCRdb re-derived calls from the RT-PCR reads in MiXCR, one entry per CDR3 protein. The sample records 500,000 to 550,000 distinct CDR3 sequences, approximately 7.7% being singletons. Specimen: PBMCs from blood, collected about 23 months after vaccination. The receptors derive from a man aged 50-75 years who received an inactivated influenza vaccine.

This clonotype came up a few times. In DNA form, the CDR3 reads TGTGCCAGCAGCTTAGCGTTCGCCACCGGGCGGGGCGAGCAGTACTTC. The encoded protein is CASSLAFATGRGEQYF. V usage is TRBV7-9 and J usage is TRBJ2-7, with D maybe TRBD2 (6 bases). Germline CDR1 is SEHNR and CDR2 is FQNEAQ (reference sequence). CDR3 size: 16 residues. The V gene lost 0 bases and the J gene lost 6 bases, with 18 bases spanning the gap. Looking up the rest from reference TRBV7-9 and TRBJ2-7 gives the full variable domain: DTGVSQNPRHKITKRGQNVTFRCDPISEHNRLYWYRQTLGQGPEFLTYFQNEAQLEKSRLLSDRFSAERPKGSFSTLEIQRTEQGDSAMYLCASSLAFATGRGEQYFGPGTRLTVT.

The chain recombines TRBV28 with TRBJ1-1; D not certain. The V gene's germline CDR1 is MDHEN and CDR2 SYDVKM. V was cut by 5 bases and J by 0 bases, with 19 bases left in between. The CDR3 is 17 amino acids. In DNA, the CDR3 is TGTGCCAGCAGTCTCATCGGCTGGGCAGTCATGAACACTGAAGCTTTCTTT. Protein sequence: CASSLIGWAVMNTEAFF.

This clonotype was observed a handful of times. The rearrangement joins TRBV20-1 to TRBJ2-3, with 9 bases fitting TRBD2. The germline gives CDR1 DFQATT, CDR2 SNEGSKA (reference sequence). Trimming took 5 bases from V and 3 from J; bases not matched to a gene: 9. The CDR3 length is 15 residues. CDR3 nucleotides: TGCAGTGCTGGACCAGCGGGGGGAAGAACAGATACGCAGTATTTT. This translates into CSAGPAGGRTDTQYF.

This clonotype has at least ten counts. The V and J genes are TRBV2 and TRBJ2-3; D possibly uses TRBD1 or TRBD2 (5 bases each). CDR1 and CDR2 (germline): SNHLY, FYNNEI. Trimming left V 3 bases short and J 7 bases short, with 14 bases between. The CDR3 spans 14 residues. This chain's CDR3 is CASSETGPRNTQYF. Here the CDR3 DNA reads TGTGCCAGCAGTGAGACGGGGCCGAGAAATACGCAGTATTTT.

This clonotype was detected many times. The genes are TRBV11-2 and TRBJ2-7; 7 bases are a match to TRBD1. The V gene's germline CDR1 is SGHAT and CDR2 FQNNGV. The CDR3 is made up of 15 amino acids. V shed 0 bases, J shed 5 bases, and the junction held 7 bases outside the gene matches. CDR3 protein: CASSLDPWTGDEQYF. CDR3 sequence (DNA): TGTGCCAGCAGCTTAGATCCGTGGACAGGAGACGAGCAGTACTTC. Together with reference TRBV11-2 and TRBJ2-7, the CDR3 gives the full variable domain: EAGVAQSPRYKIIEKRQSVAFWCNPISGHATLYWYQQILGQGPKLLIQFQNNGVVDDSQLPKDRFSAERLKGVDSTLKIQPAKLEDSAVYLCASSLDPWTGDEQYFGPGTRLTVT.

This clonotype was detected a few times. The chain recombines TRBV27 with TRBJ2-1, with 7 bases that match TRBD2. Germline CDR1 and CDR2: MNHEY and SMNVEV (reference sequence). CDR3 length equals 16 residues. Germline trimming cut 1 base from V and 5 bases from J; bases unmatched to any gene: 8. CDR3 region: CASSLLVGRSHNEQFF. Written as DNA, the CDR3 is TGTGCCAGCAGTTTATTGGTCGGGAGGTCCCACAATGAGCAGTTCTTC.

This clonotype was seen repeatedly, ten times or more. Here the CDR3 reads CASSHNTGGRNTEAFF. CDR3 DNA: TGTGCCAGCAGCCATAACACAGGGGGCCGGAACACTGAAGCTTTCTTT. The chain is built from TRBV4-2 and TRBJ1-1; 9 bases fit TRBD1. CDR1 LGHNA and CDR2 YNFKEQ come from the germline V gene. The trim removed 3 bases at V and 1 base at J, leaving 6 bases unmatched. This CDR3 has 16 residues.

This clonotype has at least ten counts. The gene calls are TRBV20-1 and TRBJ2-1; 8 nucleotides line up with TRBD2. Germline assignment: CDR1 DFQATT and CDR2 SNEGSKA (reference sequence). The CDR3 consists of 13 residues. V shed 3 bases and J 8 bases; nucleotides not matched to a gene: 6. The CDR3, as DNA: TGCAGTGCTAGCGGGGGGGCCATCGATGAGCAGTTCTTC. This gives the protein CSASGGAIDEQFF.

This clonotype was recorded a few times. The chain has TRBV11-2 and TRBJ2-3, with 8 bases identical to TRBD2. This CDR3 is 16 amino acids long. V dropped 5 bases and J dropped 6; count of bases not matched to a gene: 13. Germline loops: CDR1 SGHAT, CDR2 FQNNGV. The CDR3 DNA follows: TGTGCCAGCAGCACCCGCGGGGGGCGGGTGAGGGATACGCAGTATTTT. Its protein is CASSTRGGRVRDTQYF.

The V call is TRBV6-1, the J call TRBJ2-2; D unclear. CDR3 length: 15 amino acids. In germline, CDR1 is MNHNS, CDR2 SASEGT. The germline V and J ends were trimmed by 7 bases and 0 bases, with 12 bases remaining between them. The CDR3 sequence is CASKKQVANTGELFF. As DNA, the CDR3 is TGTGCCAGCAAAAAACAAGTTGCGAACACCGGGGAGCTGTTTTTT.